The next 27 T cell receptor beta chains were all read from a single sample in a study of blood T cell repertoires in COVID-19. Data came from immunoSEQ multiplex PCR; TCRdb stores just in-frame clones and leaves some out. The sample contains about 480,000 clones, roughly 90% of which appear only once. Sequenced input: PBMCs or T cells enriched from blood (not recorded which). These receptors originate from a woman between 40 and 50 years old who had recovered from COVID-19.

Comments on this clone: The same CDR3 can be traced to other DNA sequences in this sample. The chain uses TRBV15 and TRBJ1-3; D is ambiguous. Per the germline V gene, CDR1 is LNHNV and CDR2 is YYDKDF (reference sequence). Trimming removed 0 bases at V and 1 base at J, with 7 bases between. This CDR3 has 15 residues. CDR3 DNA: TGTGCCACCAGCAGAGATAGCGGGTCTGGAAACACCATATATTTT. It translates to CATSRDSGSGNTIYF.

The CDR3 nucleotides read TGTGCCAGCAGCGCAGACAGGGTGCATCAGCCCCAGCATTTT. Amino acids: CASSADRVHQPQHF. The chain links TRBV2 to TRBJ1-5; 7 nucleotides line up with TRBD1. The length of the CDR3 is 14 residues. Germline V gene lookup returns CDR1 SNHLY and CDR2 FYNNEI. With V trimmed by 6 bases and J by 5 bases, 7 bases remained unmatched.

The chain is built from TRBV6-5 and TRBJ1-4, with 7 bases that match TRBD1. With V trimmed by 6 bases and J by 1 base, 5 bases remained unmatched. Germline V lookup: CDR1 MNHEY, CDR2 SVGAGI. The length of the CDR3 is 15 residues. CDR3: CASRGGRGTNEKLFF. The CDR3 DNA reads as TGTGCCAGCAGAGGGGGCAGGGGAACTAATGAAAAACTGTTTTTT.

This clone has only a few counts. The chain is built from TRBV7-2 and TRBJ1-2; possibly TRBD1 for D (6 bases). Germline CDR1 is SGHTA and CDR2 is FQGNSA. The CDR3 extends over 16 amino acids. V lost 4 bases to trimming and J lost 0 bases, with 15 bases between them. CDR3 DNA: TGTGCCAGCAGCTCGAGGACAGCCCTTCCTAACTATGGCTACACCTTC. This codes for CASSSRTALPNYGYTF.

In this sample, this clone turned up a few times. This chain connects TRBV11-2 to TRBJ2-3, with 8 nucleotides matching TRBD1. V lost 5 bases and J lost 2; bases outside the gene matches: 6. Per germline, CDR1 SGHAT and CDR2 FQNNGV. The CDR3 extends over 15 amino acids. DNA for the CDR3: TGTGCCAGCAGCCCGGACAGGGCCCCCACAGATACGCAGTATTTT. Residues: CASSPDRAPTDTQYF.

V gene TRBV18 combines with J gene TRBJ2-1, with TRBD2 as a possible D gene (7 bases). This CDR3 is 15 amino acids long. CDR1 KGHSH and CDR2 LQKENI come from the germline V gene. The V end lost 4 bases, the J end lost 4 bases, and 14 bases lay between the germline ends. The CDR3: CASSRGGTNYNEQFF. The CDR3 DNA follows: TGTGCCAGCTCACGCGGGGGCACTAATTACAATGAGCAGTTCTTC.

The chain has TRBV9 and TRBJ2-1; a possible D gene is TRBD1 (6 bases). V lost 3 bases to trimming and J lost 6 bases, with 16 bases between them. Germline V lookup: CDR1 SGDLS, CDR2 YYNGEE. The CDR3 totals 15 residues. For the CDR3, the DNA is TGTGCCAGCAGCGGACAGGTGAGCTTAGGCAATGAGCAGTTCTTC. Translation: CASSGQVSLGNEQFF.

The V gene is TRBV10-3, the J gene TRBJ2-1, with D possibly being TRBD2 (6 bases). V was cut by 0 bases and J by 7 bases, with 10 bases left in between. Germline V CDR1 and CDR2: ENHRY, SYGVKD. CDR3 length: 14 residues. This CDR3 reads CAISESGSGNEQFF. The CDR3 bases are TGTGCCATCAGTGAGTCGGGCAGCGGGAATGAGCAGTTCTTC.

The V and J genes are TRBV18 and TRBJ1-6; 8 positions match TRBD1. Per germline, CDR1 KGHSH and CDR2 LQKENI. CDR3 length: 15 residues. Trimming at V came to 3 bases and at J to 7 bases, leaving 5 bases not matched to a gene. The CDR3 sequence: CASSPVGQGNSPLHF. CDR3 in DNA: TGTGCCAGCTCACCCGTAGGACAGGGAAATTCACCCCTCCACTTT.

The chain recombines TRBV7-6 with TRBJ2-7; TRBD1 matches at 8 bases. V lost 2 bases and J lost 0; bases outside the gene matches: 3. The CDR3 is 15 amino acids. Germline-derived CDR1 and CDR2 are SGHVS and FNYEAQ. CDR3 sequence reads: CASSLSGTGSYEQYF. As DNA, the CDR3 is TGTGCCAGCAGCTTATCCGGGACAGGCTCCTACGAGCAGTACTTC.

The chain couples TRBV19 to TRBJ2-1; 14 nucleotides line up with TRBD2. Per the germline V gene, CDR1 is LNHDA and CDR2 is SQIVND (reference sequence). After removal of 3 bases from V and 7 bases from J, the junction contained 8 bases not matched to a gene. The CDR3 has 17 residues. This CDR3 is CASSIGGLAGEGNEQFF. The CDR3 DNA is TGTGCCAGTAGTATCGGGGGACTAGCGGGAGAGGGGAATGAGCAGTTCTTC.

The genes are TRBV6-2 or TRBV6-3 and TRBJ2-2; 10 nucleotides line up with TRBD2. The CDR3 is 20 residues long. V gave up 0 bases and J gave up 4 bases; unmatched junction bases: 14. Germline V gives CDR1 MNHEY, CDR2 SVGEGT. The CDR3 DNA reads as TGTGCCAGCAGTTACTCGTCTAGCGGGAGTCGAGGGGATGCCACCGGGGAGCTGTTTTTT. Translating it yields CASSYSSSGSRGDATGELFF.

The J gene is TRBJ1-2, the V gene TRBV9; 10 nucleotides align to TRBD1. The CDR3 totals 16 residues. J gave up 4 bases and V 3 bases, and 9 bases lay outside the gene matches. Per germline, CDR1 SGDLS and CDR2 YYNGEE. As DNA, the CDR3 is TGTGCCAGCAGCGAAACGGACAGGGGGGCTAGCTATGGCTACACCTTC. Translation: CASSETDRGASYGYTF.

The V and J genes are TRBV4-2 and TRBJ2-7; D is possibly TRBD1 (8 bases). Germline-derived CDR1 and CDR2 are LGHNA and YNFKEQ. Trimming pared 1 base from V and 4 bases from J, leaving 20 bases between. The CDR3 runs 17 residues. The CDR3 is CASSQGRIDRGGYEQYF. In DNA, the CDR3 is TGTGCCAGCAGCCAAGGTCGGATTGACAGGGGAGGGTACGAGCAGTACTTC.

The chain employs TRBV5-8 and TRBJ1-4, with D tentatively TRBD1 (6 bases). V dropped 4 bases and J dropped 4 bases, with 11 bases sitting between them. Germline V gene lookup returns CDR1 SGHTS and CDR2 YDEGEE. The CDR3 has 14 residues. The CDR3: CASSLGQINEKLFF. For the CDR3, the DNA is TGTGCCAGCAGCCTTGGACAGATTAATGAAAAACTGTTTTTT. The whole variable domain, filled in from reference TRBV5-8 and TRBJ1-4, reads EAGVTQSPTHLIKTRGQQATLRCSPISGHTSVYWYQQALGLGLQFLLWYDEGEERNRGNFPPRFSGRQFPNYSSELNVNALELEDSALYLCASSLGQINEKLFFGSGTQLSVL.

The chain couples TRBV27 to TRBJ2-7; 8 bases line up with TRBD1. There are 15 residues in the CDR3. The V segment lost 2 bases and the J segment 5 bases; nucleotides outside the gene matches: 8. Germline lookup yields CDR1 MNHEY and CDR2 SMNVEV (reference sequence). The CDR3 loop reads CASSLGQGIIHEQYF. CDR3 coding DNA: TGTGCCAGCAGTTTAGGACAGGGAATCATCCACGAGCAGTACTTC.

The V gene is TRBV24-1, the J gene TRBJ2-1; a weak D match, TRBD2 (5 bases). This CDR3 comprises 15 residues. Germline V gene lookup returns CDR1 KGHDR and CDR2 SFDVKD. Trimming pared 5 bases from V and 9 bases from J, leaving 19 bases between. CDR3 in amino acids: CATSARTYTSVEQFF. The CDR3 nucleotides read TGTGCCACCAGTGCGAGGACTTATACTTCCGTTGAGCAGTTCTTC.

The chain combines TRBV2 with TRBJ2-2; TRBD2 agrees at 11 bases. Germline-derived CDR1 and CDR2 are SNHLY and FYNNEI. The CDR3 loop spans 16 amino acids. V shed 7 bases and J 4 bases; nucleotides not matched to a gene: 8. The CDR3 sequence is CASTYGTSGLTGELFF. As DNA, the CDR3 is TGTGCCAGCACCTACGGGACTAGCGGACTCACCGGGGAGCTGTTTTTT.

The genes are TRBV7-2 and TRBJ1-2; 12 bases match TRBD1. With V trimmed by 5 bases and J by 4 bases, 11 bases remained unmatched. CDR3 length: 17 amino acids. Germline assignment: CDR1 SGHTA and CDR2 FQGNSA. The CDR3, as DNA: TGTGCCAGCAGCCCCCGGGACAGGGGGCGCGGCGGCTATGGCTACACCTTC. It codes for CASSPRDRGRGGYGYTF.

This clone showed up just once. The chain has TRBV11-2 and TRBJ1-2; 7 bases are a match to TRBD1. V lost 2 bases and J lost 7; bases outside the gene matches: 16. CDR3 size: 17 residues. The germline V gene has CDR1 SGHAT and CDR2 FQNNGV. The CDR3 reads CASSLSAGGLYPAGYTF. In DNA, the CDR3 is TGTGCCAGCAGCTTATCGGCAGGGGGTCTATACCCCGCTGGCTACACCTTC.

The chain is built from TRBV27 and TRBJ1-6; D gene uncertain. There are 17 residues in the CDR3. Germline V CDR1 and CDR2: MNHEY, SMNVEV (reference sequence). Trimming cost V 3 bases and J 1 base, with 13 bases left between them. Written as DNA, the CDR3 is TGTGCCAGCAGTTTGAACCGGGTTTGGTCCTATAATTCACCCCTCCACTTT. It yields the protein CASSLNRVWSYNSPLHF.

This chain connects TRBV6-6 to TRBJ1-6; 7 nucleotides line up with TRBD1. The germline V gene has CDR1 MNHNY and CDR2 SVGAGI (reference sequence). The CDR3 is 13 residues long. Germline trimming cut 6 bases from V and 10 bases from J; bases unmatched to any gene: 6. CDR3 nucleotide sequence: TGTGCCAGCAGCCCACAGGGGCGGTCACCCCTCCACTTT. Amino acid sequence: CASSPQGRSPLHF.

This rearrangement joins TRBV7-6 to TRBJ1-4; the D gene is possibly TRBD1 (6 bases). CDR3 size: 15 residues. V was shortened by 5 bases and J by 8 bases, with 18 bases between the two germline ends. CDR1 is SGHVS and CDR2 is FNYEAQ in the germline V gene. Here the CDR3 reads CASSPLGGAREKLFF. CDR3 DNA: TGTGCCAGCAGCCCCCTGGGGGGGGCACGCGAAAAACTGTTTTTT. Looking up the rest from reference TRBV7-6 and TRBJ1-4 gives the full variable domain: GAGVSQSPRYKVTKRGQDVALRCDPISGHVSLYWYRQALGQGPEFLTYFNYEAQQDKSGLPNDRFSAERPEGSISTLTIQRTEQRDSAMYRCASSPLGGAREKLFFGSGTQLSVL.

The chain links TRBV4-3 to TRBJ2-7; 9 positions match TRBD1. The V gene end was trimmed by 1 base and the J gene end by 3 bases; junction bases not matched to a gene: 7. CDR1 LGHNA and CDR2 YSLEER come from the germline V gene. The CDR3 contains 16 residues. CDR3 coding DNA: TGCGCCAGCAGCCAAGTACCCGGGACAGGGAGCTACGAGCAGTACTTC. Its translation is CASSQVPGTGSYEQYF.

The V gene is TRBV11-2, the J gene TRBJ1-2; 10 bases agree with TRBD1. The CDR3 length is 15 residues. After removal of 5 bases from V and 3 bases from J, the junction contained 6 bases not matched to a gene. Germline V gene lookup returns CDR1 SGHAT and CDR2 FQNNGV. CDR3 coding DNA: TGTGCCAGCAGCCCGCGACAGGGGGCCTACTATGGCTACACCTTC. Translated, it gives CASSPRQGAYYGYTF.

J is TRBJ2-7 and V is TRBV7-8, with 11 bases matching TRBD2. This CDR3 contains 14 residues. The V gene end was trimmed by 0 bases and the J gene end by 6 bases; junction bases not matched to a gene: 1. The V gene's germline CDR1 is SGHVS and CDR2 FQNEAQ. The CDR3 here is CASSLATSGVEQYF. CDR3 coding DNA: TGTGCCAGCAGCTTAGCGACTAGCGGGGTCGAGCAGTACTTC. Using reference TRBV7-8 and TRBJ2-7 for the parts outside the CDR3, the full variable domain is GAGVSQSPRYKVAKRGQDVALRCDPISGHVSLFWYQQALGQGPEFLTYFQNEAQLDKSGLPSDRFFAERPEGSVSTLKIQRTQQEDSAVYLCASSLATSGVEQYFGPGTRLTVT.

The chain joins TRBV25-1 to TRBJ1-1, with D maybe TRBD1 (5 bases). CDR3 length: 14 amino acids. Germline CDR1 MGHDK, CDR2 SYGVNS. Trimming removed 4 bases at V and 5 bases at J, with 14 bases between. CDR3 in amino acids: CASSGYVGGTEAFF. Written as DNA, the CDR3 is TGTGCCAGCAGTGGGTACGTGGGGGGTACTGAAGCTTTCTTT.